The clone carrying this T cell receptor (beta chain) has at least ten counts. Its antigen is currently unknown. Scientists amplified the TCR beta CDR3 regions from RNA transcripts. An initial RT-PCR round employing HTBI primers preceded a second-round multiplex PCR. TCRdb ran MiXCR on the multiplex PCR reads and lists one entry per CDR3 protein. The repertoire holds around 600,000 distinct CDR3 sequences, just over 40% seen once, with around 3.3% in the top ten. The data originate from a study of Graves' ophthalmopathy and Graves' hyperthyroidism. Study details: Peripheral blood (taken before any treatment) was collected at initial diagnosis. The study's findings and limits: Most thyroid clonotypes with frequency above 0.001 were detected in blood too.

Germline V gene data show CDR1 as SQVTM and CDR2 as ANQGSEA. Between the trimmed V and J ends, which lost 4 bases and 6 bases, there was a span of 13 bases. The CDR3 runs to 13 residues. V gene TRBV29-1 combines with J gene TRBJ2-1, with D maybe TRBD2 (6 bases). The TCR originated in an adult man with Graves' ophthalmopathy. Sequencing was done on a sample of peripheral blood. CDR3 sequence reads: CSVAAVGGNEQFF. The CDR3 region has the DNA TGCAGCGTTGCAGCTGTGGGAGGCAATGAGCAGTTCTTC.